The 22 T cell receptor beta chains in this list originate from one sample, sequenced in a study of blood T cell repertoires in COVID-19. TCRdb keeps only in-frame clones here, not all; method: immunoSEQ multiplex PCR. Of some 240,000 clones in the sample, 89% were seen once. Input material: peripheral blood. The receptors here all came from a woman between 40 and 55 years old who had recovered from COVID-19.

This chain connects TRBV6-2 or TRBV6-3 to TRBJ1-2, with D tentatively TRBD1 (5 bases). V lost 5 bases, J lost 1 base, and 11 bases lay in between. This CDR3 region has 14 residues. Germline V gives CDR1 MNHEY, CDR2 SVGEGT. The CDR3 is CASSPQTVNYGYTF. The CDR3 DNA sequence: TGTGCCAGCAGTCCCCAGACAGTTAACTATGGCTACACCTTC.

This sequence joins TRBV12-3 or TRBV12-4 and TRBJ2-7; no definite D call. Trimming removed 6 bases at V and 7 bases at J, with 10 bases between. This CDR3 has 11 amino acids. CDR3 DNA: TGTGCCAGCAGGATTCGGTTGGAGCAGTACTTC. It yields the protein CASRIRLEQYF.

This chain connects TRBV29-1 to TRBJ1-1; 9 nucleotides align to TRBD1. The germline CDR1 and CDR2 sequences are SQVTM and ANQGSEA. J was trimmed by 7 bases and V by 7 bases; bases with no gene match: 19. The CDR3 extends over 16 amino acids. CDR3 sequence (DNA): TGCAGCGCATCCCTAAAACCGGGACAGGGAGCGGGTGAAGCTTTCTTT. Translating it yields CSASLKPGQGAGEAFF.

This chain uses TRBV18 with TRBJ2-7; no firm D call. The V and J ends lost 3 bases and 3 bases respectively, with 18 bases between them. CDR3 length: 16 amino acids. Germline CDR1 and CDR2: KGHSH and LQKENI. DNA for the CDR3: TGTGCCAGCTCACCTTCGGCAGGCGAAAGATTCTACGAGCAGTACGTC. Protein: CASSPSAGERFYEQYV.

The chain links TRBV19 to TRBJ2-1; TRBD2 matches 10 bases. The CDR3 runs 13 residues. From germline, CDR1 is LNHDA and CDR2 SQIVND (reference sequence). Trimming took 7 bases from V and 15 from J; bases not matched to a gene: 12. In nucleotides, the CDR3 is TGTGCCAGTAAGAACCTAGCGGGAGTCACTATGTTCTTC. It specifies CASKNLAGVTMFF.

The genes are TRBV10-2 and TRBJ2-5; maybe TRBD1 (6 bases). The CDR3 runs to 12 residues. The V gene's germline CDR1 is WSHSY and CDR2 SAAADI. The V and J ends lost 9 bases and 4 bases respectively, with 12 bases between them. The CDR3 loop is CASLQGPETQYF. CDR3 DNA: TGCGCCAGTCTACAGGGTCCAGAGACCCAGTACTTC.

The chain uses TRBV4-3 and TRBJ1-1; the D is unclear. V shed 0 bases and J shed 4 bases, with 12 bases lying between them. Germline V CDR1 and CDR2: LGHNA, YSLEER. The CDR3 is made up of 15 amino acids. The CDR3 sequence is CASSQDSSGVTEAFF. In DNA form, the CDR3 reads TGCGCCAGCAGCCAAGATTCGTCCGGGGTCACTGAAGCTTTCTTT.

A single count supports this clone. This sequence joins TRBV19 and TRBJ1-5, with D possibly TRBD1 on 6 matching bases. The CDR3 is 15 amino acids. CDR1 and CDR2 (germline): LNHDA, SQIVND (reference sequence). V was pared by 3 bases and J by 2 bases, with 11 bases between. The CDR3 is CASSIRQAGNQPQHF. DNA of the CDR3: TGTGCCAGTAGTATTAGACAGGCCGGCAATCAGCCCCAGCATTTT.

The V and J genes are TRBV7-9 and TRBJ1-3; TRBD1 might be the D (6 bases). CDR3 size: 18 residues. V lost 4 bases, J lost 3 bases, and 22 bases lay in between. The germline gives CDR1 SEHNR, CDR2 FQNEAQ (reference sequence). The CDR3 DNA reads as TGTGCCAGCAGCTCCCTTTTGATGTTGACAGGAATTGGAAACACCATATATTTT. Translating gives CASSSLLMLTGIGNTIYF.

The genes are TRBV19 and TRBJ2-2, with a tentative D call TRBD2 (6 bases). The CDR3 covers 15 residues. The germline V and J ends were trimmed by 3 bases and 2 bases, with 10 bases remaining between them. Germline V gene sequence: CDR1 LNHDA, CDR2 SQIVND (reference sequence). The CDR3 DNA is TGTGCCAGTAGTATTCAGGGAGGCAACACCGGGGAGCTGTTTTTT. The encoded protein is CASSIQGGNTGELFF.

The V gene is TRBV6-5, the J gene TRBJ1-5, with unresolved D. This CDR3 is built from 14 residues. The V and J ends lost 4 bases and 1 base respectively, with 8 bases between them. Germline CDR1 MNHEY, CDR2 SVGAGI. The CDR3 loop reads CASSWRESNQPQHF. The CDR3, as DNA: TGTGCCAGCAGTTGGAGGGAGAGCAATCAGCCCCAGCATTTT.

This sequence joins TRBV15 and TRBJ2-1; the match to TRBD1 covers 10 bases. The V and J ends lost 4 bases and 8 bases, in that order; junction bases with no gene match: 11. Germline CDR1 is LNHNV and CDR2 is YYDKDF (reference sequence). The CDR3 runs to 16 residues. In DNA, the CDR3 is TGTGCCACCAGCACCCTTTTTGGACAGGGGGTAGATGAGCAGTTCTTC. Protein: CATSTLFGQGVDEQFF.

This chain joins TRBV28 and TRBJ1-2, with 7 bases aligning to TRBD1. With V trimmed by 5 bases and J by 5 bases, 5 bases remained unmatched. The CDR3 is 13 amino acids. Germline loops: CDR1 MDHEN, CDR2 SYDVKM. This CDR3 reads CASSVGTEYGYTF. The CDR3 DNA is TGTGCCAGCAGTGTCGGGACAGAGTATGGCTACACCTTC.

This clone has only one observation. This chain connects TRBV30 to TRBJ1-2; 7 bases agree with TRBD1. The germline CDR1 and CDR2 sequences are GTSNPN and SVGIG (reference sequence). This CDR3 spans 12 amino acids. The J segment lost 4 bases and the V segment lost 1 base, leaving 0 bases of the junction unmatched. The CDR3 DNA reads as TGTGCCTGGAGTGGGACAGGCTATGGCTACACCTTC. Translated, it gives CAWSGTGYGYTF.

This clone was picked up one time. The CDR3 DNA reads TGTGCCAGCAGTGTACGGGGGGACACCGGGGAGCTGTTTTTT. Protein sequence: CASSVRGDTGELFF. V gene TRBV2 combines with J gene TRBJ2-2; 7 bases agree with TRBD2. The CDR3 consists of 14 residues. V was pared by 4 bases and J by 3 bases, with 2 bases of the junction left unmatched. Germline V gene lookup returns CDR1 SNHLY and CDR2 FYNNEI.

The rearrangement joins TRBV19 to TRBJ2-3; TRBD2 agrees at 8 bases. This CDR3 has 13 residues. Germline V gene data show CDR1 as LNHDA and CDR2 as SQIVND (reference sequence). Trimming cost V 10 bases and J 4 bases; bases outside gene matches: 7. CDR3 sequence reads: CATQRERSDTQYF. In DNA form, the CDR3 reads TGTGCCACACAGCGGGAGCGGTCAGATACGCAGTATTTT.

The CDR3 reads CASSPGQWGVSEQYF. CDR3 nucleotide sequence: TGTGCCAGCAGCCCCGGGCAGTGGGGGGTCTCCGAGCAGTACTTC. This sequence joins TRBV27 and TRBJ2-7; TRBD2 is a possible D gene (6 bases). The CDR3 has 15 amino acids. Germline V gene lookup returns CDR1 MNHEY and CDR2 SMNVEV (reference sequence). Trimming cost V 6 bases and J 6 bases, with 21 bases left between them.

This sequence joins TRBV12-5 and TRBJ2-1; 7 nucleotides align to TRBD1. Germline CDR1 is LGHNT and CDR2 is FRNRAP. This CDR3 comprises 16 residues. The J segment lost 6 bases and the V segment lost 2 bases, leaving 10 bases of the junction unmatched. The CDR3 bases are TGTGCTAGTGGTTTGTTGACAGGGCGAACCCCCAATGAGCAGTTCTTC. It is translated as CASGLLTGRTPNEQFF.

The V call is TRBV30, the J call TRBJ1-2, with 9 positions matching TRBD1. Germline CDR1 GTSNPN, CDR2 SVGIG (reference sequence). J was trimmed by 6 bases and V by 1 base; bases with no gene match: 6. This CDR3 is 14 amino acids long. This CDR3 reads CAWSALTGGHGYTF. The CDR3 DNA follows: TGTGCCTGGAGTGCCCTTACAGGGGGCCATGGCTACACCTTC.

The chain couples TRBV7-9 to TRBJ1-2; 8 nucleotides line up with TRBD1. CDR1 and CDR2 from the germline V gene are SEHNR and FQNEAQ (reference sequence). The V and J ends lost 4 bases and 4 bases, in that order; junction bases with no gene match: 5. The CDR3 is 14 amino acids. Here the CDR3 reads CASSSGQGGYGYTF. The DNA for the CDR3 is TGTGCCAGCAGCTCAGGACAGGGTGGCTATGGCTACACCTTC. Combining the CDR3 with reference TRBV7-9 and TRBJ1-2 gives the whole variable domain DTGVSQNPRHKITKRGQNVTFRCDPISEHNRLYWYRQTLGQGPEFLTYFQNEAQLEKSRLLSDRFSAERPKGSFSTLEIQRTEQGDSAMYLCASSSGQGGYGYTFGSGTRLTVV.

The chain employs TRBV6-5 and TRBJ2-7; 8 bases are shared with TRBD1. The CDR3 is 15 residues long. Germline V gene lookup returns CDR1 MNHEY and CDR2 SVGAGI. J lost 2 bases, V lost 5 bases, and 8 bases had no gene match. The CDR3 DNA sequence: TGTGCCAGCAGTCCCCAGGGGGCCCTCCCCTACGAGCAGTACTTC. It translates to CASSPQGALPYEQYF.

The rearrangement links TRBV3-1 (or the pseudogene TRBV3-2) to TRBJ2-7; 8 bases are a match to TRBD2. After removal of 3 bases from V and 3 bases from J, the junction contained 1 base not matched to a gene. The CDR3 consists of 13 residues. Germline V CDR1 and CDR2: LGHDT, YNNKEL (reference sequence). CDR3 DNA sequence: TGTGCCAGCAGCCATAGCGGGGTCTACGAGCAGTACTTC. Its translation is CASSHSGVYEQYF.